What follows describes a single TCR beta chain. This clone has only one observation. Its antigen remains unidentified. Qualities for individual bases were not recorded, and no much larger clone is one base off. This record comes from a study of OX40 agonist ivuxolimab in advanced cancers. About the investigation overall: Ivuxolimab was a fully human IgG2 agonistic monoclonal antibody targeting the costimulatory receptor OX40 (CD134). Intravenous ivuxolimab was administered to patients every 2 weeks at six dose levels: 0.01, 0.1, 0.3, 1.5, 3 and 10 mg/kg. Of the approximately 54 dose-escalation patients, hepatocellular carcinoma was present in about 19, melanoma in some 15, renal cell carcinoma in 9 and head and neck cancer in 9. The dose-escalation cohort was almost 85% male with a mean age of approximately 60 years, ranging from about 23 to 85. Prior anti-PD-1, anti-PD-L1 or anti-CTLA-4 therapy was permitted, and approximately 39% of dose-escalation patients had received checkpoint inhibitors. Partial responses were achieved by three dose-escalation patients, of whom one had hepatocellular carcinoma and two had cutaneous melanoma. Peripheral TCRbeta sequencing aimed to test whether ivuxolimab altered TCR sequence diversity and caused clonal T-cell expansion. The paper covers the monotherapy dose-escalation part of the phase I ivuxolimab trial, which included N ≈ 57 patients.

From V the trimming removes 5 bases and from J it removes 1 base, while the gene matches leave 8 bases of the junction unaccounted for. For CDR1 and CDR2, the germline V gene lists MNHNS and SASEGT. The CDR3 numbers 15 residues from cysteine through phenylalanine. Just CDR3 DNA is preserved here, 45 bases in frame from base 1. Points the paper makes about the study in general: In the 0.1-3.0 mg/kg groups, partial responders had among the lowest normalized peripheral clonal expansion, particularly in CD8+ T cells. Low levels of normalized T-cell clonal expansion were also seen in some patients who did not respond. At doses from 0.1 to 3.0 mg/kg, clonal expansion was seen in both CD4+ and CD8+ blood T cells between baseline and week 6. Which antigens the clonally expanded peripheral T cells were specific for was not determined. After ivuxolimab, more expanded clones were found on average in CD8+ T cells than in CD4+ T cells.

The trial excluded patients who had a history of autoimmune disease or who were on systemic immunosuppression. In every dose cohort, peripheral blood was drawn for TCR sequencing at baseline, cycle 4 day 1, and cycle 7 day 1. Samples came from an open-label, multicenter, first-in-human phase I dose-escalation trial of ivuxolimab. The trial enrolled adults with locally advanced or metastatic head and neck squamous cell, hepatocellular, melanoma or renal cell carcinoma. Before TCR sequencing, CD4+ T cells and CD8+ T cells were sorted from peripheral blood as separate populations. Genomic DNA was extracted from sorted cells for sequencing of the TCRbeta CDR3 region. TCRbeta CDR3 regions were sequenced using the immunoSEQ Assay. The table comes from immuneACCESS by way of TCRdb, which keeps in-frame sequences with V and J called. Part of the clones is missing from these tables; in studies checked, under half for an unresolved V gene and the rest for unknown reasons. Within this sample are about 18,000 clones, with about three quarters of them counted one time only. The ten largest clones take up around 15% of the sample.

The sequence links TRBV6-1 to TRBJ2-7; the central 7 bases match TRBD2. The specimen comprised CD4+ or CD8+ T cells sorted from blood, sampled in a trial of the OX40 agonist ivuxolimab. The receptor was derived from an adult with an advanced solid tumor such as melanoma, head and neck, liver or kidney cancer. The bases are TGTGCCAGCAGTTTACTAGCGTACCCTTCCTACGAGCAGTACTTC. Translated, this gives CASSLLAYPSYEQYF.